A selection of T cell receptor beta chains follows, all from one sample in a study of shared clonotypes between healthy human individuals. Profiling relied on immunoSEQ multiplex PCR, and the TCRdb table lists in-frame clones only, not all of them. The table has roughly 520,000 clones, 95% to 97% seen once. The sequenced material came from naive CD4+ T cells sorted from blood. The receptors derive from a woman younger than 45 in good health. Each CDR3 is given with its conserved first and last residue. The D gene is left open where the match is weak. Size is omitted from some rows. Given values are once, few, many or a class for expanded clones.

CDR3: CASRSTGTDTQYF
DNA: TGTGCCAGCAGATCTACGGGCACAGATACGCAGTATTTT
D: NA
V: TRBV6-6
size: NA
J: TRBJ2-3

CDR3: CASSVGGQGINEQYF
DNA: TGTGCCAGCAGCGTAGGAGGACAGGGTATCAACGAGCAGTACTTC
D: TRBD1
V: TRBV9
size: NA
J: TRBJ2-7

CDR3: CASSENGQPQHF
DNA: TGTGCCAGCAGTGAAAACGGTCAGCCCCAGCATTTT
D: NA
V: TRBV6-5
size: NA
J: TRBJ1-5

CDR3: CATSRGENGETQYF
DNA: TGTGCCACCAGCAGAGGGGAGAATGGAGAGACCCAGTACTTC
D: NA
V: TRBV15
size: NA
J: TRBJ2-5

CDR3: CASSPPGLAGVYEQYF
DNA: TGCGCCAGCAGCCCCCCGGGACTAGCGGGAGTATACGAGCAGTACTTC
D: TRBD2
V: TRBV5-1
size: NA
J: TRBJ2-7

CDR3: CASSLESGPYEQYF
DNA: TGTGCCAGCAGCTTAGAGAGCGGGCCTTACGAGCAGTACTTC
D: NA
V: TRBV7-6
size: NA
J: TRBJ2-7

CDR3: CASSLAGPSRGNEQFF
DNA: TGTGCCAGCAGCTTAGCGGGACCTAGCAGGGGCAATGAGCAGTTCTTC
D: NA
V: TRBV7-9
size: NA
J: TRBJ2-1

CDR3: CASNPRQGPYNEQFF
DNA: TGCGCCAGCAACCCCCGACAGGGTCCCTACAATGAGCAGTTCTTC
D: TRBD1
V: TRBV5-1
size: NA
J: TRBJ2-1

CDR3: CASSFRGRQRYGYTF
DNA: TGTGCCAGCAGCTTTCGTGGACGGCAACGCTATGGCTACACCTTC
D: NA
V: TRBV7-2
size: NA
J: TRBJ1-2

CDR3: CASSLNNGQPQHF
DNA: TGCGCCAGCAGCTTGAACAATGGTCAGCCCCAGCATTTT
D: NA
V: TRBV5-1
size: NA
J: TRBJ1-5

CDR3: CASSQTLPPNTGELFF
DNA: TGCGCCAGCAGTCAAACCCTACCGCCGAACACCGGGGAGCTGTTTTTT
D: NA
V: TRBV23-1
size: NA
J: TRBJ2-2

CDR3: CASSQPGQGVVEAFF
DNA: TGTGCCAGTAGCCAACCGGGACAGGGGGTGGTTGAAGCTTTCTTT
D: TRBD1
V: TRBV19
size: once
J: TRBJ1-1

CDR3: CASSAETGTRRPYEQYF
DNA: TGTGCCAGCAGCGCGGAGACCGGGACAAGGAGGCCCTACGAGCAGTACTTC
D: NA
V: TRBV9
size: NA
J: TRBJ2-7

CDR3: CASSPYLGNTEAFF
DNA: TGTGCCAGCAGCCCATATTTAGGGAACACTGAAGCTTTCTTT
D: NA
V: TRBV14
size: NA
J: TRBJ1-1

CDR3: CASSLTSFSGEQYF
DNA: TGTGCCAGCAGCTTGACTAGCTTCTCGGGGGAGCAGTACTTC
D: TRBD2
V: TRBV7-2
size: NA
J: TRBJ2-7

CDR3: CASSQNVDEETQYF
DNA: TGTGCCAGCAGCCAAAACGTGGACGAAGAGACCCAGTACTTC
D: NA
V: TRBV4-2
size: NA
J: TRBJ2-5

CDR3: CASRLEGDSGRSYEQYF
DNA: TGTGCAAGTCGCCTGGAGGGGGATAGTGGGAGATCGTACGAGCAGTACTTC
D: NA
V: TRBV12-2
size: NA
J: TRBJ2-7

CDR3: CASSLTPGLNTEAFF
DNA: TGTGCCAGCAGCTTAACTCCGGGTTTGAACACTGAAGCTTTCTTT
D: NA
V: TRBV7-3
size: NA
J: TRBJ1-1

CDR3: CASSQTGLSIDEQFF
DNA: TGCGCCAGCAGCCAAACGGGACTCTCTATCGATGAGCAGTTCTTC
D: NA
V: TRBV4-1
size: NA
J: TRBJ2-1

CDR3: CASSRKGTVSSYEQYF
DNA: TGTGCCAGTAGTAGGAAAGGGACGGTTTCCTCCTACGAGCAGTACTTC
D: NA
V: TRBV19
size: NA
J: TRBJ2-7

CDR3: CASSLMYSGRATDEQFF
DNA: TGTGCCAGCAGTTTAATGTATAGCGGGAGGGCCACCGATGAGCAGTTCTTC
D: TRBD2
V: TRBV28
size: NA
J: TRBJ2-1

CDR3: CASRGATDTQYF
DNA: TGTGCCAGCAGGGGAGCCACAGATACGCAGTATTTT
D: NA
V: TRBV7-9
size: NA
J: TRBJ2-3

CDR3: CASSPNTGAGYTF
DNA: TGTGCCAGCAGCCCAAATACAGGGGCCGGCTACACCTTC
D: TRBD1
V: TRBV7-2
size: NA
J: TRBJ1-2

CDR3: CSPLPQGIWVTDTQYF
DNA: TGCAGCCCACTCCCACAGGGAATTTGGGTCACAGATACGCAGTATTTT
D: NA
V: TRBV29-1
size: NA
J: TRBJ2-3

CDR3: CASSYTGETQYF
DNA: TGTGCCAGCAGTTACACGGGTGAGACCCAGTACTTC
D: NA
V: TRBV6-5
size: NA
J: TRBJ2-5

CDR3: CASSPIGDSGLTYEQYF
DNA: TGTGCCAGCAGCCCGATAGGGGATAGCGGGTTAACCTACGAGCAGTACTTC
D: TRBD2
V: TRBV5-4
size: NA
J: TRBJ2-7

CDR3: CASSQVNLRGGGYTF
DNA: TGTGCCAGCAGCCAAGTCAATTTAAGGGGTGGCGGCTACACCTTC
D: NA
V: TRBV14
size: NA
J: TRBJ1-2

CDR3: CASSESRGSGELFF
DNA: TGCGCCAGCAGTGAGTCGAGGGGTTCCGGGGAGCTGTTTTTT
D: NA
V: TRBV10-1
size: NA
J: TRBJ2-2

CDR3: CASSLSSSLTGELFF
DNA: TGTGCCAGCAGTTTAAGCTCGAGTCTAACCGGGGAGCTGTTTTTT
D: NA
V: TRBV28
size: once
J: TRBJ2-2

CDR3: CASSEAWGIGNTIYF
DNA: TGTGCCAGCAGTGAAGCTTGGGGAATAGGAAACACCATATATTTT
D: NA
V: TRBV6-1
size: NA
J: TRBJ1-3

CDR3: CASSEGGTRGRWEQYF
DNA: TGTGCCAGCAGTGAAGGAGGGACTAGGGGTCGGTGGGAGCAGTACTTC
D: TRBD2
V: TRBV2
size: NA
J: TRBJ2-7

CDR3: CASSLLPETQYF
DNA: TGTGCCAGCAGCTTGCTGCCCGAGACCCAGTACTTC
D: NA
V: TRBV5-4
size: NA
J: TRBJ2-5

CDR3: CADSPAGADTQYF
DNA: TGTGCCGACTCCCCAGCGGGAGCAGATACGCAGTATTTT
D: TRBD2
V: TRBV28
size: NA
J: TRBJ2-3

CDR3: CASSIGTGRKDGYTF
DNA: TGTGCCAGCAGCATAGGGACAGGGAGGAAGGATGGCTACACCTTC
D: NA
V: TRBV21-1
size: NA
J: TRBJ1-2

CDR3: CASSSGTSSSYEQYF
DNA: TGCGCCAGCAGCTCCGGGACATCGAGCTCCTACGAGCAGTACTTC
D: NA
V: TRBV5-1
size: NA
J: TRBJ2-7

CDR3: CASSDTGTYQPQHF
DNA: TGTGCCAGCAGCGACACCGGAACATATCAGCCCCAGCATTTT
D: NA
V: TRBV6-5
size: NA
J: TRBJ1-5

CDR3: CASSSGRTYGYTF
DNA: TGTGCCAGCAGTTCGGGACGGACATATGGCTACACCTTC
D: NA
V: TRBV28
size: NA
J: TRBJ1-2

CDR3: CASSIQQGVNFGYTF
DNA: TGTGCCAGCAGCATCCAACAGGGGGTGAATTTTGGCTACACCTTC
D: TRBD1
V: TRBV7-8
size: NA
J: TRBJ1-2